These T cell receptor beta chains were read from a single sample in a study of ipilimumab plus nivolumab after autologous stem cell transplantation. Assay used: immunoSEQ multiplex PCR; TCRdb lists only in-frame clones, some missing. The sample shows 35,000 to 50,000 clones, 88% of them seen only once. Material: PBMCs, obtained in a trial of ipilimumab plus nivolumab as post-transplant consolidation. The receptor set was obtained from a male donor with multiple myeloma. Both conserved end residues are part of each CDR3. A D gene is named only where the DNA matches it firmly. A row's size may be missing; if present it is once, few, many or a size class.

v_gene	abundance	j_gene	d_gene	CDR3nt	CDR3aa
TRBV28	once	TRBJ2-3	-	TGTGCCAGCAGTTTCTTCCGGGACGGGGGAGATACGCAGTATTTT	CASSFFRDGGDTQYF
TRBV5-1	-	TRBJ2-5	-	TGCGCCAGCAGCTTGGAGTCGGGGCTCGATAGGCAGTACTTC	CASSLESGLDRQYF
TRBV7-2	-	TRBJ2-6	-	TGTGCCAGCACCTCCGACAGAGCTGGGGCCAACGTCCTGACTTTC	CASTSDRAGANVLTF
TRBV4-2	-	TRBJ2-7	-	TGTGCCAGCAGCCAAGATCTGGGGACCTTCCACGAGCAGTACTTC	CASSQDLGTFHEQYF
TRBV7-9	-	TRBJ2-7	-	TGTGCCAGCTCGGACATCAGCGCTCCCTACGAGCAGTACTTC	CASSDISAPYEQYF
TRBV28	-	TRBJ2-1	TRBD2	TGTGCCAGCAGCCGTAGCGGGAGCGGCAATGAGCAGTTCTTC	CASSRSGSGNEQFF
TRBV7-9	-	TRBJ2-2	TRBD2	TGTGCCAGCAGCTTAGCGCGGAGCGGGGGCGCGAACACCGGGGAGCTGTTTTTT	CASSLARSGGANTGELFF
TRBV9	once	TRBJ2-1	TRBD2	TGTGCCAGCAGCCGCTCCGGGACTAGCGGACCCAATGAGCAGTTCTTC	CASSRSGTSGPNEQFF
TRBV19	-	TRBJ1-1	TRBD1	TGTGCCACCAGGGGGCAGTGGGACACTGAAGCTTTCTTT	CATRGQWDTEAFF
TRBV28	once	TRBJ1-2	-	TGTGCCACCGCTCTTAGGGGCTACACCTTC	CATALRGYTF
TRBV5-1	few	TRBJ2-5	TRBD1	TGCGCCAGCAGCCCTGGGACAGGAGGGTACCAAGAGACCCAGTACTTC	CASSPGTGGYQETQYF
TRBV5-4	once	TRBJ2-7	TRBD1	TGTGCCAGCAGCTGGGCCGGGACAGAATCCTACGAGCAGTACTTC	CASSWAGTESYEQYF
TRBV7-2	-	TRBJ1-2	TRBD1	TGTGCCAGCAGCTCAGGGACAGAAGATGGCTACACCTTC	CASSSGTEDGYTF
TRBV6-1	-	TRBJ1-5	-	TGTGCCAGCAGTGATCCCGGGCGGAGTCAGCCCCAGCATTTT	CASSDPGRSQPQHF